These 22 T cell receptor beta chains came from one sample sequenced in a study of shared clonotypes between healthy human individuals. Profiled with immunoSEQ multiplex PCR; TCRdb holds only in-frame clones, not every one. The sample has some 1.5 million clones, roughly 96% seen once. Sequencing was performed on naive CD4+ T cells sorted from blood. Subset meaning: CD45RA+ positively selected. These receptors were collected from a man aged 25-40 years in good health.

The chain carries TRBV7-6 and TRBJ1-1; D gene uncertain. CDR1 and CDR2 from the germline V gene are SGHVS and FNYEAQ. The V end lost 2 bases, the J end lost 3 bases, and 10 bases lay between the germline ends. The CDR3 is 14 residues long. The DNA of the CDR3 is TGTGCCAGCAGCTTACAGGATTTTCACACTGAAGCTTTCTTT. It yields the protein CASSLQDFHTEAFF.

The genes are TRBV7-9 and TRBJ2-2, with 8 bases that match TRBD2. Trimming took 4 bases from V and 6 from J; bases not matched to a gene: 10. The CDR3 spans 16 residues. Germline CDR1 is SEHNR and CDR2 is FQNEAQ (reference sequence). CDR3 protein: CASSSAGGNWAGELFF. The CDR3 DNA reads TGTGCCAGCAGCTCCGCGGGGGGTAACTGGGCCGGGGAGCTGTTTTTT.

The chain joins TRBV9 to TRBJ2-1; tentative D call: TRBD2 (6 bases). Germline V gene data show CDR1 as SGDLS and CDR2 as YYNGEE. V lost 4 bases and J lost 2, with 19 bases in between. CDR3 length equals 17 residues. This CDR3 reads CASSPARPGEPYNEQFF. In nucleotides, the CDR3 is TGTGCCAGCAGCCCCGCGAGGCCGGGAGAGCCCTACAATGAGCAGTTCTTC.

This chain links TRBV2 with TRBJ2-5; no definite D call. Per the germline V gene, CDR1 is SNHLY and CDR2 is FYNNEI. V lost 3 bases and J lost 5, with 10 bases in between. This CDR3 spans 13 amino acids. For the CDR3, the DNA is TGTGCCAGCAGTGATGGTGTTTCGGAGACCCAGTACTTC. Protein product: CASSDGVSETQYF.

This rearrangement joins TRBV28 to TRBJ1-2; D remains unclear. Trimming removed 7 bases at V and 4 bases at J, with 10 bases between. Looked up from germline, CDR1 is MDHEN and CDR2 is SYDVKM. The CDR3 has 12 amino acids. CDR3 DNA: TGTGCCAGCACGGGTCGGGGCTATGGCTACACCTTC. It is translated as CASTGRGYGYTF.

This sequence joins TRBV5-1 and TRBJ2-7; TRBD2 agrees at 11 bases. Germline CDR1 and CDR2: SGHRS and YFSETQ. The CDR3 is 16 residues long. The junction had 8 bases not matched to a gene; V was cut back by 3 bases and J by 3 bases. The DNA for the CDR3 is TGCGCCAGCAGCTGGGGACTAGCGGAGGACCTCTACGAGCAGTACTTC. Protein: CASSWGLAEDLYEQYF.

A single count supports this clone. The CDR3 sequence: CASSPSDSYTYEQYF. Here the CDR3 DNA reads TGTGCCAGCAGTCCGTCGGACAGCTACACCTACGAGCAGTACTTC. The gene calls are TRBV27 and TRBJ2-7; possible D gene TRBD1, 6 bases. Germline CDR1 MNHEY, CDR2 SMNVEV (reference sequence). CDR3 length equals 15 residues. V lost 5 bases, J lost 2 bases, and 16 bases lay in between.

Turning to this clone: The same CDR3 is also encoded by other DNA sequences in this sample. The gene calls are TRBV10-3 and TRBJ1-1, with D perhaps matching TRBD1 (5 bases). The CDR3 has 14 residues. Germline V lookup: CDR1 ENHRY, CDR2 SYGVKD. Trimming took 3 bases from V and 1 from J, leaving 9 bases between them. The CDR3 nucleotides read TGTGCCATCAGTGAACGGCAGGGGAACACTGAAGCTTTCTTT. Translating gives CAISERQGNTEAFF.

The genes are TRBV18 and TRBJ1-2; possible D gene TRBD1, 6 bases. The CDR3 consists of 19 residues. CDR1 is KGHSH, CDR2 LQKENI, per germline. Trimming took off 3 bases at V and 7 bases at J, with 30 bases between the two ends. In DNA, the CDR3 is TGTGCCAGCTCACCCCGTTTCCTCAAGTTTGGGGGCGACATTAGTGGCTACACCTTC. Protein sequence: CASSPRFLKFGGDISGYTF.

Concerning this clone itself: The junction departs from germline at one end; a sequencing error may be responsible. This chain links TRBV7-2 with TRBJ2-7; possibly TRBD2 for D (6 bases). The CDR3 is made up of 15 amino acids. Per the germline V gene, CDR1 is SGHTA and CDR2 is FQGNSA. The CDR3 DNA follows: TGTGCCAGCAGCCTCAGGAGGGTTCCCTCCAACGAGCAGTACTTC. Translating gives CASSLRRVPSNEQYF.

The chain couples TRBV7-9 to TRBJ2-1, with TRBD2 as a possible D gene (5 bases). The germline V and J ends were trimmed by 1 base and 6 bases, with 16 bases remaining between them. Germline CDR1 SEHNR, CDR2 FQNEAQ (reference sequence). This CDR3 comprises 16 residues. DNA of the CDR3: TGTGCCAGCAGCTTAGTCCCAATAGCGAGGCCCAATGAGCAGTTCTTC. Translation: CASSLVPIARPNEQFF.

As DNA, the CDR3 is TGTGCCAGCAGCGTAGGGGGGCTACAGAACTATGGCTACACCTTC. Residues: CASSVGGLQNYGYTF. The chain joins TRBV9 to TRBJ1-2; D perhaps matches TRBD1 (6 bases). V gave up 0 bases and J gave up 2 bases, with 11 bases separating them. Per the germline V gene, CDR1 is SGDLS and CDR2 is YYNGEE. The CDR3 runs 15 residues.

This clone was picked up one time. This chain links TRBV15 with TRBJ2-7, with D unresolved. This CDR3 has 15 amino acids. Germline CDR1 and CDR2: LNHNV and YYDKDF (reference sequence). Trimming cost V 0 bases and J 2 bases, with 11 bases left between them. The CDR3 nucleotides are TGTGCCACCAGCAGAGATCCCGGCCTCGCCTACGAGCAGTACTTC. Amino acids: CATSRDPGLAYEQYF.

The J gene is TRBJ2-6, the V gene TRBV14; D call uncertain. Germline assignment: CDR1 SGHDN and CDR2 FVKESK. This CDR3 has 17 amino acids. The germline V and J ends were trimmed by 0 bases and 2 bases, with 11 bases remaining between them. The DNA of the CDR3 is TGTGCCAGCAGCCAAGATTTGGGTTTTGCTGGGGCCAACGTCCTGACTTTC. Its protein is CASSQDLGFAGANVLTF.

The gene calls are TRBV28 and TRBJ2-1; maybe TRBD2 (6 bases). CDR1 is MDHEN and CDR2 is SYDVKM in the germline V gene. The V gene lost 11 bases and the J gene lost 6 bases, with 11 bases spanning the gap. CDR3 length: 11 amino acids. Written as DNA, the CDR3 is TGTGCCTGGGCTAGCGTCAATGAGCAGTTCTTC. Translation: CAWASVNEQFF. The entire variable domain, with the rest obtained from reference TRBV28 and TRBJ2-1, is as follows: DVKVTQSSRYLVKRTGEKVFLECVQDMDHENMFWYRQDPGLGLRLIYFSYDVKMKEKGDIPEGYSVSREKKERFSLILESASTNQTSMYLCAWASVNEQFFGPGTRLTVL.

The chain uses TRBV5-5 and TRBJ1-1; 7 bases match TRBD1. The CDR3 covers 15 residues. V dropped 4 bases and J dropped 6; count of bases not matched to a gene: 12. Looked up from germline, CDR1 is SGHKS and CDR2 is YYEKEE (reference sequence). Written as DNA, the CDR3 is TGTGCCAGCAGCGTAGGTGTAGGGGGCGAGTCTGAAGCTTTCTTT. Residues: CASSVGVGGESEAFF. The full variable domain, in which reference TRBV5-5 and TRBJ1-1 provide the parts outside the CDR3, is DAGVTQSPTHLIKTRGQQVTLRCSPISGHKSVSWYQQVLGQGPQFIFQYYEKEERGRGNFPDRFSARQFPNYSSELNVNALLLGDSALYLCASSVGVGGESEAFFGQGTRLTVV.

The chain has TRBV7-3 and TRBJ1-1; D ambiguous. Germline CDR1 and CDR2: SGHTA and FQGTGA. V lost 5 bases and J lost 2, with 9 bases in between. The CDR3 totals 13 residues. Written as DNA, the CDR3 is TGTGCCAGCAGCAATCAACTAAACACTGAAGCTTTCTTT. It is translated as CASSNQLNTEAFF. The complete variable domain, with remaining parts taken from reference TRBV7-3 and TRBJ1-1, reads GAGVSQTPSNKVTEKGKYVELRCDPISGHTALYWYRQSLGQGPEFLIYFQGTGAADDSGLPNDRFFAVRPEGSVSTLKIQRTERGDSAVYLCASSNQLNTEAFFGQGTRLTVV.

The chain has TRBV7-9 and TRBJ2-1; weak D call: TRBD1 (6 bases). Germline V gives CDR1 SEHNR, CDR2 FQNEAQ (reference sequence). The CDR3 totals 16 residues. V dropped 5 bases and J dropped 8 bases, with 22 bases sitting between them. The CDR3 sequence: CASSRRTGTIKDEQFF. In DNA form, the CDR3 reads TGTGCCAGCAGCCGGCGGACGGGGACAATAAAAGATGAGCAGTTCTTC.

This rearrangement joins TRBV9 to TRBJ2-1; no clear D gene. The germline V gene has CDR1 SGDLS and CDR2 YYNGEE. This CDR3 is built from 14 residues. Trimming pared 0 bases from V and 8 bases from J, leaving 12 bases between. The CDR3 DNA reads TGTGCCAGCAGCGTAGTAACGCTCGGCGATGAGCAGTTCTTC. Translation gives CASSVVTLGDEQFF.

This chain connects TRBV28 to TRBJ2-5; 7 bases match TRBD1. Germline V gene lookup returns CDR1 MDHEN and CDR2 SYDVKM. With V trimmed by 6 bases and J by 7 bases, 11 bases remained unmatched. The CDR3 is made up of 14 amino acids. For the CDR3, the DNA is TGTGCCAGCAGGACGACAGGGTCCAAAGGGACCCAGTACTTC. Translating it yields CASRTTGSKGTQYF. The entire variable domain, with the rest obtained from reference TRBV28 and TRBJ2-5, is as follows: DVKVTQSSRYLVKRTGEKVFLECVQDMDHENMFWYRQDPGLGLRLIYFSYDVKMKEKGDIPEGYSVSREKKERFSLILESASTNQTSMYLCASRTTGSKGTQYFGPGTRLLVL.

V usage is TRBV28 and J usage is TRBJ2-5, with D possibly matching TRBD2 (6 bases). Trimming removed 6 bases at V and 2 bases at J, with 16 bases between. CDR1 and CDR2 (germline): MDHEN, SYDVKM. The CDR3 is 15 residues long. CDR3 nucleotides: TGTGCCAGCAGCACCGACCTGGCGGGGCAAGAGACCCAGTACTTC. This sequence encodes CASSTDLAGQETQYF.

The chain uses TRBV7-6 and TRBJ1-1; TRBD1 agrees at 8 bases. The CDR3 spans 15 residues. The germline gives CDR1 SGHVS, CDR2 FNYEAQ. Germline trimming cut 4 bases from V and 0 bases from J; bases unmatched to any gene: 4. The CDR3 region is CASSSGQGMNTEAFF. The CDR3 region has the DNA TGTGCCAGCAGCTCTGGACAGGGAATGAACACTGAAGCTTTCTTT.